The clone carrying this T cell receptor (beta chain) was found once. Its antigen is undetermined. The record originates from a study of T cell responses to AZD1222 COVID-19 vaccine. Study findings and constraints: Spike regions recognized by vaccine-associated CD4 TCRs spanned the protein, led by 160-218 and 743-854.

The CDR3 contains 17 residues. CDR1 is MNHEY, CDR2 SVGEGT, per germline. The V gene end was trimmed by 5 bases and the J gene end by 5 bases; junction bases not matched to a gene: 11. Measured with immunoSEQ multiplex PCR; TCRdb has only the in-frame clones, and not every one. The sample contains 100,000 to 120,000 clones, around 90% of which appear only once. The gene calls are TRBV6-2 or TRBV6-3 and TRBJ2-7, with 14 bases aligning to TRBD2. The material was peripheral blood, obtained on day 0 of AZD1222 vaccination. The sequence was obtained from an adult in good health. CDR3: CASSPHRGGLAGDEQYF. CDR3 sequence (DNA): TGTGCCAGCAGTCCGCACCGGGGGGGACTAGCGGGGGACGAGCAGTACTTC.